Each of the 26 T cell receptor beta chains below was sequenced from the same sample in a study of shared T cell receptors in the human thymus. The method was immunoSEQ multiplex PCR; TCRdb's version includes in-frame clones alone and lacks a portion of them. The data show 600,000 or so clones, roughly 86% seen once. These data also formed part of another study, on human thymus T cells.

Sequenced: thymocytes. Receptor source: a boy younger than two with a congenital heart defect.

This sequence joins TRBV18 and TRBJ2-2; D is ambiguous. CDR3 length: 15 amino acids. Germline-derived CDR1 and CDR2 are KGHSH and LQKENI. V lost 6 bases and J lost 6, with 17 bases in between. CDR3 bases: TGTGCCAGCTCCCCCCACAAGACCGAGGCCGGGGAGCTGTTTTTT. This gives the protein CASSPHKTEAGELFF.

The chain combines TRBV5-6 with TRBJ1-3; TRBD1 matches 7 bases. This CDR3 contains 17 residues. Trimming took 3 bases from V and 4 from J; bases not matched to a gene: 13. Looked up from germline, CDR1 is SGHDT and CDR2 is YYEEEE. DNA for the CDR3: TGTGCCAGCAGCTCCAACGCGACGGGACAGAAAGGAAACACCATATATTTT. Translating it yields CASSSNATGQKGNTIYF.

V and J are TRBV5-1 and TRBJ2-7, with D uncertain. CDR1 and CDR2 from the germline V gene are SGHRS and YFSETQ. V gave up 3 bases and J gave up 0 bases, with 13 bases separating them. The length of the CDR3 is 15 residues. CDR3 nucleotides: TGCGCCAGCAGCTGCAACAGTTCCCCCTCCTACGAGCAGTACTTC. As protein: CASSCNSSPSYEQYF.

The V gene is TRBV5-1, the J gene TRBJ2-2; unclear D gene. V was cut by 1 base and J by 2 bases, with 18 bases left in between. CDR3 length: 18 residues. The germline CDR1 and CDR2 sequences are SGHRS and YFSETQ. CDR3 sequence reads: CASSLRPSSEPNTGELFF. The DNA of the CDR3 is TGCGCCAGCAGCTTGAGACCTAGTTCGGAACCCAACACCGGGGAGCTGTTTTTT.

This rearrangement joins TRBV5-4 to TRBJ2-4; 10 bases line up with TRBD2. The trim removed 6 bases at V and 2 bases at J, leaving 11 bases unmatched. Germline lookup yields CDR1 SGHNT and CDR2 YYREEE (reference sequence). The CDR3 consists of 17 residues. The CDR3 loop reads CASTLKREGRSKNIQYF. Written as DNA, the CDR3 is TGTGCCAGCACCCTCAAGCGGGAGGGCAGGTCCAAAAACATTCAGTACTTC. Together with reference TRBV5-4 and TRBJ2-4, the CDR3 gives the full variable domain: ETGVTQSPTHLIKTRGQQVTLRCSSQSGHNTVSWYQQALGQGPQFIFQYYREEENGRGNFPPRFSGLQFPNYSSELNVNALELDDSALYLCASTLKREGRSKNIQYFGAGTRLSVL.

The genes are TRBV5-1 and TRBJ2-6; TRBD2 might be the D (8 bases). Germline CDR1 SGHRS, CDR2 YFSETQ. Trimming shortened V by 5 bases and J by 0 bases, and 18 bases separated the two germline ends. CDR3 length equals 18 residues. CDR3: CASSPGRGLRSGANVLTF. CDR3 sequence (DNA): TGCGCCAGCAGTCCCGGGAGGGGGCTGCGCTCTGGGGCCAACGTCCTGACTTTC.

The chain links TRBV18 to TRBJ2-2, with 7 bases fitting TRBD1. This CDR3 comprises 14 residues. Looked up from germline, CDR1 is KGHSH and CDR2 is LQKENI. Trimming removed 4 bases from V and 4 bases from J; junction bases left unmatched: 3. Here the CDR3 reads CASSLDRVTGELFF. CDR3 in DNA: TGTGCCAGCTCACTTGACAGGGTCACCGGGGAGCTGTTTTTT.

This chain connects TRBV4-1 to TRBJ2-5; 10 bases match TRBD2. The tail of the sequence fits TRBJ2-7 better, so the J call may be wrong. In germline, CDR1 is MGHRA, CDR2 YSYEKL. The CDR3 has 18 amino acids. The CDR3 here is CASSRSRTSGHNSYEQYF. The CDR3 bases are TGCGCCAGCAGCCGATCCCGGACTAGCGGTCATAACTCCTACGAGCAGTACTTC.

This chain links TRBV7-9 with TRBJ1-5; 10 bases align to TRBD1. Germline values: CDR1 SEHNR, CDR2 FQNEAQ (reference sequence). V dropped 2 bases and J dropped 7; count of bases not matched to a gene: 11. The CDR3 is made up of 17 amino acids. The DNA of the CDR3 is TGTGCCAGCAGCTTATCGATTACGGGACAGGGGAAGCAGCCCCAGCATTTT. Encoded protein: CASSLSITGQGKQPQHF.

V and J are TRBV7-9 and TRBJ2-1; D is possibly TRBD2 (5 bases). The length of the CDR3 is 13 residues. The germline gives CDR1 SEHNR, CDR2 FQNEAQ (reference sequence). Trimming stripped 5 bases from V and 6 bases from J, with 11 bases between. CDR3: CASSPVAGNEQFF. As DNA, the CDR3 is TGTGCCAGCAGCCCCGTCGCGGGCAATGAGCAGTTCTTC.

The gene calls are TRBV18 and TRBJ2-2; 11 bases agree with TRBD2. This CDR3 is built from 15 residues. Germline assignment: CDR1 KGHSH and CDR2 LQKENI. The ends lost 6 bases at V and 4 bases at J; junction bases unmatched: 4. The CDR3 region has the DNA TGTGCCAGCTCGGTGACTAGCGGGGTCACCGGGGAGCTGTTTTTT. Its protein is CASSVTSGVTGELFF. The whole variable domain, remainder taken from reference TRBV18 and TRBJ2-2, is NAGVMQNPRHLVRRRGQEARLRCSPMKGHSHVYWYRQLPEEGLKFMVYLQKENIIDESGMPKERFSAEFPKEGPSILRIQQVVRGDSAAYFCASSVTSGVTGELFFGEGSRLTVL.

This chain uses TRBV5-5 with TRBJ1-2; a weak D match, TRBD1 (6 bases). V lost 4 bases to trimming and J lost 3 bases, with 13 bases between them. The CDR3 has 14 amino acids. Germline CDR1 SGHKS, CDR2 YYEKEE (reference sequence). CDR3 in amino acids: CASSADRRYYGYTF. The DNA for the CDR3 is TGTGCCAGCAGCGCCGACAGGCGATACTATGGCTACACCTTC.

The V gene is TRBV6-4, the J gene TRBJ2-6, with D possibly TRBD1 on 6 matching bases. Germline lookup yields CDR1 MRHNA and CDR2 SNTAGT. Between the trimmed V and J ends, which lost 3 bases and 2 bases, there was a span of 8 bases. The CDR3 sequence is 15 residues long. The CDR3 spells CASSERGTGANVLTF. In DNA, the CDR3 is TGTGCCAGCAGTGAGAGGGGGACTGGGGCCAACGTCCTGACTTTC.

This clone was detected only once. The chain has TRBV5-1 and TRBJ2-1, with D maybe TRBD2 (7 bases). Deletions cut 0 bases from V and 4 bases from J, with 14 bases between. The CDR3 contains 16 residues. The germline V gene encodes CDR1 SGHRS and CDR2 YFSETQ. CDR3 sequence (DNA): TGCGCCAGCAGCTTGGAAGGGGGAGGGCCATACAATGAGCAGTTCTTC. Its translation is CASSLEGGGPYNEQFF.

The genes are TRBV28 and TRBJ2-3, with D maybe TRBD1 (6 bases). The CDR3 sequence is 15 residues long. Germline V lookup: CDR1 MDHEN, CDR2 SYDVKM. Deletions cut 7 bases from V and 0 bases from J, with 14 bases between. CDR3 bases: TGTGCCAGCACCTTGGGACAAGCAAGCACAGATACGCAGTATTTT. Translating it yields CASTLGQASTDTQYF.

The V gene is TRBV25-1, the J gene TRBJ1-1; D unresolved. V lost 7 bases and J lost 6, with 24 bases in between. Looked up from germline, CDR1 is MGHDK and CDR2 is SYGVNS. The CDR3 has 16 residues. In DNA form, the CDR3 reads TGTGCCAGCACCCGATTAGCGGCTCAGCCCCGACCTGAAGCTTTCTTT. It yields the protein CASTRLAAQPRPEAFF.

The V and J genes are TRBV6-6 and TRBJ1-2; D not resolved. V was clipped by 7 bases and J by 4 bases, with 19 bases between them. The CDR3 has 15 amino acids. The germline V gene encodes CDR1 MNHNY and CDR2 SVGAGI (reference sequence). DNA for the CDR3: TGTGCCAGCAACCCAATGACTGGAGGATTCTATGGCTACACCTTC. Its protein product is CASNPMTGGFYGYTF.

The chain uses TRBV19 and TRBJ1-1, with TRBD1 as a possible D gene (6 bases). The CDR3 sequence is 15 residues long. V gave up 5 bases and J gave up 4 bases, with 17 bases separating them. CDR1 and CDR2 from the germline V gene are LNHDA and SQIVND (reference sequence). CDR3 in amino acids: CASSEDRSRGTEAFF. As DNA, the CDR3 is TGTGCCAGTAGTGAAGACAGGTCTCGTGGCACTGAAGCTTTCTTT.

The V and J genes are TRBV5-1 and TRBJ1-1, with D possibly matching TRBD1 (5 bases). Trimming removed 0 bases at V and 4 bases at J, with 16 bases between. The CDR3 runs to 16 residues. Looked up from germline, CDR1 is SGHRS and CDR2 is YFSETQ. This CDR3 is CASSLGARVSGTEAFF. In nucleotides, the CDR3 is TGCGCCAGCAGCTTGGGGGCCAGGGTTTCAGGCACTGAAGCTTTCTTT.

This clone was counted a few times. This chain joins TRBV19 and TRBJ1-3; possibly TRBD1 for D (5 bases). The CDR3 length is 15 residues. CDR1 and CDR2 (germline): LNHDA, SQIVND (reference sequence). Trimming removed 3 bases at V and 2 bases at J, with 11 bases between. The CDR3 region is CASSMRLGPGNTIYF. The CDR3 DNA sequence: TGTGCCAGTAGTATGCGGTTGGGGCCTGGAAACACCATATATTTT.

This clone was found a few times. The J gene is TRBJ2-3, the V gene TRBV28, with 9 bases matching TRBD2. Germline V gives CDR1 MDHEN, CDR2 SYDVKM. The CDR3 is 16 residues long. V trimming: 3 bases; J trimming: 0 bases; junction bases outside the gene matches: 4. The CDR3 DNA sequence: TGTGCCAGCAGTTTGGGAGCGGGGGGAAGCACAGATACGCAGTATTTT. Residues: CASSLGAGGSTDTQYF.

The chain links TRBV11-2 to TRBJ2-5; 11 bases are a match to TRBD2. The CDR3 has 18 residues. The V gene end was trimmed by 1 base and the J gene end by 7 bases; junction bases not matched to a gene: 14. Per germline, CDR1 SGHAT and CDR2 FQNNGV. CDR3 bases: TGTGCCAGCAGCTTAGGGGAGACTAGCGGGACACACATGGTGACCCAGTACTTC. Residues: CASSLGETSGTHMVTQYF.

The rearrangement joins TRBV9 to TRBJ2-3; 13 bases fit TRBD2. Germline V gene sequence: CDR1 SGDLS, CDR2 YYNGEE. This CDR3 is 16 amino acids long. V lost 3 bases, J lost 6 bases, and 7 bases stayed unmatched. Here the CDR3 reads CASSALLAGGPDTQYF. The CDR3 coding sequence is TGTGCCAGCAGCGCCCTACTAGCGGGGGGGCCGGATACGCAGTATTTT.

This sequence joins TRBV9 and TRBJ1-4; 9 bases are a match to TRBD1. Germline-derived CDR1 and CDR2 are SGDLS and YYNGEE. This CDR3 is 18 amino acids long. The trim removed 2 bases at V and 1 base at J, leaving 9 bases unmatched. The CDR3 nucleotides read TGTGCCAGCAGCGTGGGGACCGGGACAGGGCTAACTAATGAAAAACTGTTTTTT. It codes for CASSVGTGTGLTNEKLFF.

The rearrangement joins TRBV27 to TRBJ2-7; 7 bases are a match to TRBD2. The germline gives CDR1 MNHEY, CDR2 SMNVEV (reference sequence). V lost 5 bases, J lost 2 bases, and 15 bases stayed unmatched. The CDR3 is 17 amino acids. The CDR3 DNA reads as TGTGCCAGCAGTCCATTCAGCGGGACTCCAAGTACCTACGAGCAGTACTTC. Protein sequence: CASSPFSGTPSTYEQYF.

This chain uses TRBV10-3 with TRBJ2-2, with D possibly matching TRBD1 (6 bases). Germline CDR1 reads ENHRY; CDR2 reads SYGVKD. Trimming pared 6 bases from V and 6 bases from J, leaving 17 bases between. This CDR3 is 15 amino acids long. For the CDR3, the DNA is TGTGCCATCAGATGGACAGTGGGGGATTCCGGGGAGCTGTTTTTT. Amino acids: CAIRWTVGDSGELFF.